This T cell receptor (beta chain) was identified in a study of T cell responses to AZD1222 COVID-19 vaccine. Study results and caveats: A mostly white British donor set with more females was recruited, and clonal diversity was possibly underestimated. Researchers report vaccine-associated CD4 TCRs spanning spike, with dominance at 160-218 and 743-854.

Libraries were prepared by immunoSEQ multiplex PCR; TCRdb keeps only in-frame clonotypes and omits some of them. Here the sample spans fewer than 200,000 clones, over 80% being singletons. The ends lost 0 bases at V and 5 bases at J; junction bases unmatched: 8. The CDR3 is 16 residues long. Germline V gives CDR1 SGDLS, CDR2 YYNGEE. Worth noting for this clone: Its cognate antigen is unknown.

This chain uses TRBV9 with TRBJ1-1; 9 nucleotides agree with TRBD1. This sequence was found in an adult in good health. The sample in question was peripheral blood, obtained on day 0 of AZD1222 vaccination. CDR3 residues: CASSVAEQGARTEAFF. CDR3 coding DNA: TGTGCCAGCAGCGTAGCAGAACAGGGGGCCAGGACTGAAGCTTTCTTT.